This T cell receptor beta chain was obtained from a study of blood T cell repertoires in COVID-19. Study context: From the United States, Italy and Spain came samples of acute and convalescent COVID-19. T cells, B-cell-depleted T cells, or PBMCs supplied cDNA or gDNA.

Authors' processing steps: Reference gene primers were amplified, and this amplification served to estimate nucleated cell counts. Assay used: immunoSEQ multiplex PCR; TCRdb lists only in-frame clones, some missing. V and J calls and clone size are given by that table; D and trimming were obtained from the DNA. The sample has some 120,000 clones, 80% seen once. CDR1 LGHNT and CDR2 FRNRAP come from the germline V gene. CDR3 length equals 22 residues. The V segment lost 0 bases and the J segment 0 bases; nucleotides outside the gene matches: 15. This clonotype was obtained from a human donor in a cohort sampled during active COVID-19. This rearrangement joins TRBV12-5 to TRBJ2-6; 9 bases fit TRBD2. The sequencing input was peripheral blood. The CDR3 is CASGLVPTTLAGNSSGANVLTF. The CDR3, as DNA: TGTGCTAGTGGTTTGGTACCTACGACACTAGCGGGCAATTCCTCTGGGGCCAACGTCCTGACTTTC.